This TCR beta chain was recovered during a study of Ad26.COV2.S vaccination and SARS-CoV-2 variants. Sample treatment: approximately 18 received Ad26.COV2.S at low or high dose, single or two shots; 5 received placebo; per-sample allocation not given. Samples came from day 63 after the first vaccine or placebo injection. Profiling relied on immunoSEQ multiplex PCR, and the TCRdb table lists in-frame clones only, not all of them. The data hold approximately 420,000 clones, with approximately 90% observed a single time. As to this clone: What it recognizes is unknown.

Findings of the study overall: Vaccinees and placebo recipients showed similar non-spike TCR breadth.

The TCR was taken from a person aged 18 to 59 who received the Ad26.COV2.S COVID-19 vaccine or a placebo. This sample comprised peripheral blood, obtained in a trial of Ad26.COV2.S vaccine versus placebo.

CDR3 bases: TGTGCCAGCAGCGAGGGAACCTACGAGCAGTACTTC. Its translation: CASSEGTYEQYF. The rearrangement links TRBV2 to TRBJ2-7; a possible D gene is TRBD2 (5 bases). V lost 6 bases to trimming and J lost 2 bases, with 8 bases between them. CDR3 length: 12 amino acids. Germline V gives CDR1 SNHLY, CDR2 FYNNEI.